This T cell receptor beta chain was captured by sequencing in a study of cytomegalovirus exposure and HLA in healthy donors. Worth noting for this clone: The antigen is unknown.

General study findings and limits: Investigators reported 150 to 200 TCR beta chains as tied to cytomegalovirus. From TCR beta sequences, most subjects' HLA-A and HLA-B alleles were reportedly predicted accurately.

Healthy bone marrow donors made up the donors. The ends were cut back, 2 bases at V and 9 bases at J, with 17 bases in the middle. This CDR3 contains 15 residues. Germline loops: CDR1 WNHNN, CDR2 SYGVQD (reference sequence). Primers for the PCR totalled 60 Vbeta and 13 Jbeta. Libraries were prepared by immunoSEQ multiplex PCR; TCRdb keeps only in-frame clonotypes and omits some of them. The table for this sample gives some 180,000 clones. The chain links TRBV10-1 to TRBJ2-1, with D possibly matching TRBD2 (5 bases). This clonotype originated in a man aged 25 to 40 in good health and CMV-seronegative. The sequenced sample consisted of PBMCs. This CDR3 reads CASSERESNEGEQFF. The CDR3 DNA reads TGCGCCAGCAGTGAGAGGGAGTCCAACGAGGGTGAGCAGTTCTTC.